Listed below are T cell receptor beta chains from one sample, sequenced in a study of blood T cell repertoires in COVID-19. The protocol was immunoSEQ multiplex PCR, while the TCRdb copy is restricted to in-frame clones and leaves out a portion. Here the sample spans 150,000 to 170,000 clones, around 74% being singletons. The sequenced material came from peripheral blood. Every receptor here comes from a woman of 80 years or more with acute or convalescent COVID-19. Both conserved end residues are part of each CDR3. Each record gives: clone size, J gene, D gene, V gene, CDR3 DNA, CDR3 protein. A D gene is named only where the DNA matches it firmly. Size is stated for part of the rows, as once, few or many counts, or as a class when the clone is expanded.

.,TRBJ1-5,TRBD1,TRBV19,TGTGCCAGTAGCACGGACAGGGGATGGGATCAGCCCCAGCATTTT,CASSTDRGWDQPQHF
few,TRBJ2-1,.,TRBV18,TGTGCCAGCTCATCAGGTTCGGATGAGCAGTTCTTC,CASSSGSDEQFF
.,TRBJ1-3,.,TRBV9,TGTGCCAGCAGCGTAGCTGCGAGCTCTGGAAACACCATATATTTT,CASSVAASSGNTIYF
.,TRBJ2-2,.,TRBV7-9,TGTGCCAGCAGCTCGGACACGCTGGGAGGCACCGGGGAGCTGTTTTTT,CASSSDTLGGTGELFF
once,TRBJ2-5,.,TRBV5-1,TGCGCCAGCAGCTTCTATGGGAGAGGGGAGACCCAGTACTTC,CASSFYGRGETQYF
.,TRBJ2-3,.,TRBV4-3,TGCGCCAGCAGCCAGTCTAGCTCCGATACGCAGTATTTT,CASSQSSSDTQYF
.,TRBJ2-2,TRBD1,TRBV11-1,TGTGCCAGCAGCTTTCAGGGGGCAACCGGGGAGCTGTTTTTT,CASSFQGATGELFF
.,TRBJ2-7,.,TRBV4-3,TGCGCCAGCAGCCAAGATTATACAGGACCCTACGAGCAGTACTTC,CASSQDYTGPYEQYF
.,TRBJ1-2,TRBD1,TRBV27,TGTGCCAGCAGCCCACGCGCCGGGCAGGGGGAAGTAATTGGCTATGGCTACACCTTC,CASSPRAGQGEVIGYGYTF
.,TRBJ1-4,.,TRBV6-1,TGTGCCAGCAGTTCCGAGAGGCCCAATGAAAAACTGTTTTTT,CASSSERPNEKLFF
.,TRBJ1-1,.,TRBV5-5,TGTGCCAGCAGCTTGGAGAGGGCCAGGGGTGGCGGAATGAACACTGAAGCTTTCTTT,CASSLERARGGGMNTEAFF
.,TRBJ2-7,TRBD1,TRBV5-1,TGCGCCAGCAGCCGGGGACAGGGCCTCACCTACGAGCAGTACTTC,CASSRGQGLTYEQYF
.,TRBJ1-6,.,TRBV5-1,TGCGCCAGCAGCTTGGCACAGGGTGATAATTCACCCCTCCACTTT,CASSLAQGDNSPLHF
few,TRBJ1-1,TRBD1,TRBV3-1/TRBV3-2,TGTGCCAGCAGTTTCGACAGGGACACTGAAGCTTTCTTT,CASSFDRDTEAFF
.,TRBJ2-3,TRBD2,TRBV5-4,TGTGCCAGCAGCTTGGGACTAGCGGGAGTACCAGATACGCAGTATTTT,CASSLGLAGVPDTQYF
.,TRBJ1-2,.,TRBV12-3/TRBV12-4,TGTGCCAGCAGTTTATCCCGGTCCTATGGCTACACCTTC,CASSLSRSYGYTF
.,TRBJ2-2,.,TRBV2,TGTGCCAGCATGTATACACCTAACACCGGGGAGCTGTTTTTT,CASMYTPNTGELFF
once,TRBJ1-2,.,TRBV12-3/TRBV12-4,TGTGCCAGCAGGACCACCGGGGGAGGCTACACCTTC,CASRTTGGGYTF
once,TRBJ1-2,TRBD1,TRBV19,TGTGCCAGTAGTACCCCATCTGGACAGGGGGGATATGGCTACACCTTC,CASSTPSGQGGYGYTF
.,TRBJ1-3,.,TRBV7-8,TGTGCCAGCAGCTTAGGAGGAAGGAACACCATATATTTT,CASSLGGRNTIYF
.,TRBJ2-2,.,TRBV9,TGTGCCAGCAGCGTATATAGTCCTCCGAACACCGGGGAGCTGTTTTTT,CASSVYSPPNTGELFF
.,TRBJ2-2,.,TRBV5-1,TGCGCCAGCAGCTTGACGGCAGGGGTATTAACCGGGGAGCTGTTTTTT,CASSLTAGVLTGELFF
.,TRBJ1-4,.,TRBV7-8,TGTGCCAGCAGCCCCAGGACAGCCCATAATGAAAAACTGTTTTTT,CASSPRTAHNEKLFF
.,TRBJ1-1,.,TRBV18,TGTGCCAGCTCACCCTTAGTCGGCAGCGACACTGAAGCTTTCTTT,CASSPLVGSDTEAFF
.,TRBJ2-5,.,TRBV6-5,TGTGCCAGCGGGAGAGGGAAAGAGACCCAGTACTTC,CASGRGKETQYF
.,TRBJ1-1,TRBD1,TRBV27,TGTGCCAGCAGTTTCTACGGCACCGGGACAGGGTCTGAAGCTTTCTTT,CASSFYGTGTGSEAFF
.,TRBJ1-2,.,TRBV19,TGTGCCAGTAGTATTCCCCCTAATGACAGAGCTAACTATGGCTACACCTTC,CASSIPPNDRANYGYTF
.,TRBJ2-1,TRBD1,TRBV7-9,TGTGCCAGCAGCTTAGGACCCGGGACAGAACCTTCCTACAATGAGCAGTTCTTC,CASSLGPGTEPSYNEQFF
few,TRBJ2-2,TRBD1,TRBV7-8,TGTGCCAGCAGCCGAGCAGGGGGCAACACCGGGGAGCTGTTTTTT,CASSRAGGNTGELFF
once,TRBJ2-3,TRBD2,TRBV2,TGTGCCAGCAGTGAAATTGGGGGGGGCACAGATACGCAGTATTTT,CASSEIGGGTDTQYF
.,TRBJ1-5,TRBD1,TRBV6-6,TGTGCCAGCACCCCCGACAGGGCATACAATCAGCCCCAGCATTTT,CASTPDRAYNQPQHF
.,TRBJ2-7,.,TRBV7-8,TGTGCCAGCAGCTCATTAGAGGGCGGGTACGAGCAGTACTTC,CASSSLEGGYEQYF
.,TRBJ1-1,TRBD1,TRBV11-3,TGTGCCAGCAGCTTAGCCCAGGGGGCCACTGAAGCTTTCTTT,CASSLAQGATEAFF
.,TRBJ2-5,.,TRBV4-1,TGCGCCAGCAGCCCTTCTAGAACCTACCAAGAGACCCAGTACTTC,CASSPSRTYQETQYF
.,TRBJ1-1,TRBD1,TRBV6-1,TGTGCCAGCAGTGACCCGGGACAGGGCCGCACTGAAGCTTTCTTT,CASSDPGQGRTEAFF
.,TRBJ2-1,TRBD2,TRBV5-1,TGCGCCAGCAGCTTGGCTCCGGCGGGAGGAATAAATGAGCAGTTCTTC,CASSLAPAGGINEQFF
once,TRBJ1-6,TRBD1,TRBV5-1,TGCGCCAGCAGCTTGGTAGGAGGACAGGGGGGATCACCCCTCCACTTT,CASSLVGGQGGSPLHF
.,TRBJ1-1,.,TRBV9,TGTGCCAGCAGCGTAGGAGGGAGGGGAGGCTACACTGAAGCTTTCTTT,CASSVGGRGGYTEAFF
.,TRBJ1-5,.,TRBV7-2,TGTGCCAGCAGCTTCGCTATCAATCAGCCCCAGCATTTT,CASSFAINQPQHF
.,TRBJ2-1,.,TRBV4-3,TGCGCCAGCAGCCAATTCGTGGGCGGGGCCCACAATGAGCAGTTCTTC,CASSQFVGGAHNEQFF
.,TRBJ1-4,.,TRBV2,TGTGCCAGCAGTGCTAGTGGTTTCAATGAAAAACTGTTTTTT,CASSASGFNEKLFF
once,TRBJ2-2,TRBD2,TRBV19,TGTGCCAGTGAAGGACGGGAGGGCGTTGCCGGGGAGCTGTTTTTT,CASEGREGVAGELFF
.,TRBJ1-2,.,TRBV24-1,TGTGCCACCAGTGATGGGGCGCAGGGGCAGGGCTATGGCTACACCTTC,CATSDGAQGQGYGYTF
.,TRBJ1-6,TRBD1,TRBV15,TGTGCCACGGGAGACAGGGAGTTTTCACCCCTCCACTTT,CATGDREFSPLHF
once,TRBJ2-7,TRBD1,TRBV19,TGTGCCAGTAGTGTGGGACAGGGGGGAACCTACGAGCAGTACTTC,CASSVGQGGTYEQYF
.,TRBJ2-5,.,TRBV7-2,TGTGCCAGCAGCTCCCTAACAGGGTATGAGACCCAGTACTTC,CASSSLTGYETQYF
.,TRBJ1-6,.,TRBV6-6,TGTGCCAGCCTCCGGGAACCATTAAATTCACCCCTCCACTTT,CASLREPLNSPLHF
few,TRBJ1-4,TRBD1,TRBV5-1,TGCGCCAGCAGCTTGGGGACAGGAGGAGAAAAACTGTTTTTT,CASSLGTGGEKLFF
.,TRBJ2-1,TRBD1,TRBV18,TGTGCCAGCTCACCTCCGGGACAGGGCTACAATGAGCAGTTCTTC,CASSPPGQGYNEQFF
.,TRBJ2-1,.,TRBV10-3,TGTGCCATCAGTCCAGACAGCTCCTACAATGAGCAGTTCTTC,CAISPDSSYNEQFF
.,TRBJ2-7,.,TRBV4-3,TGCGCCAGCAGCCAAGGCGTGGGGACTCGAACCTACGAGCAGTACTTC,CASSQGVGTRTYEQYF
.,TRBJ2-5,.,TRBV7-9,TGTGCCAGCTCCTTAGGTGCCGGTTTCCAAGAGACCCAGTACTTC,CASSLGAGFQETQYF
.,TRBJ1-2,TRBD1,TRBV11-2,TGTGCCAGCAGCTTAGATGGCACAGGGGTAGGCTACACCTTC,CASSLDGTGVGYTF
.,TRBJ2-3,TRBD1,TRBV7-9,TGTGCCAGCAGCAGACAGGGAAGTAGCACAGATACGCAGTATTTT,CASSRQGSSTDTQYF